The T cell receptor beta chain described here comes from a study of CD8+ T cells in alopecia areata. Notes on the study in general: Sequencing of scalp samples also captures resident alphabeta T cells of normal skin.

Sequencing templates came from extracted RNA that was reverse transcribed into cDNA. Here immunoSEQ multiplex PCR was the method, and the copy in TCRdb shows in-frame clones only, minus some. The repertoire consists of approximately 220,000 clones, with roughly two fifths occurring once and the leading ten covering almost 0.5%. The treatment was: oral pan-JAK inhibitor, 5-10 mg twice daily. Researchers gathered lesional scalp punch biopsies and peripheral blood from patients with alopecia areata. Of note for this clone: What it recognizes is unknown.

The CDR3 is made up of 16 amino acids. The junction had 6 bases not matched to a gene; V was cut back by 6 bases and J by 0 bases. Germline values: CDR1 SGHAT, CDR2 FQNNGV. The chain combines TRBV11-2 with TRBJ2-1, with 9 nucleotides matching TRBD2. This clonotype was sampled from a human donor with alopecia areata. The sample was CD4+ T cells sorted from blood, taken at approximately week 31, from a patient treated with tofacitinib. Written as DNA, the CDR3 is TGTGCCAGCAGGCTAGCGGGACGGAGCTCCTACAATGAGCAGTTCTTC. Protein product: CASRLAGRSSYNEQFF. Looking up the rest from reference TRBV11-2 and TRBJ2-1 gives the full variable domain: EAGVAQSPRYKIIEKRQSVAFWCNPISGHATLYWYQQILGQGPKLLIQFQNNGVVDDSQLPKDRFSAERLKGVDSTLKIQPAKLEDSAVYLCASRLAGRSSYNEQFFGPGTRLTVL.